This T cell receptor (beta chain) was recovered during a study of PD-L1 blockade in urothelial cancer. Time point: pretreatment peripheral blood. The repertoire was sequenced with immunoSEQ multiplex PCR; TCRdb's copy has only in-frame clones and lacks some. The repertoire has 38,000 or so clones, around four fifths of them found once; the top ten carry 15%. The sample in question was PBMCs, obtained around atezolizumab (anti-PD-L1) treatment. This clonotype was obtained from a man older than 75 with urothelial cancer.

The CDR3 loop reads CASSPRTGHADTQYF. As DNA, the CDR3 is TGCGCCAGCAGCCCCCGGACAGGGCATGCAGATACGCAGTATTTT. This chain links TRBV4-3 with TRBJ2-3, with TRBD1 matching over 8 bases. Germline V gives CDR1 LGHNA, CDR2 YSLEER. The CDR3 has 15 residues. The V gene end was trimmed by 4 bases and the J gene end by 4 bases; junction bases not matched to a gene: 7.